This T cell receptor beta chain derives from a study of control samples from healthy donors and cancer patients. The CDR3 covers 13 residues. V lost 5 bases to trimming and J lost 0 bases, with 7 bases between them. Looked up from germline, CDR1 is SGHNT and CDR2 is YYREEE (reference sequence). Sequencing used immunoSEQ multiplex PCR; TCRdb keeps in-frame clones, though not all of them. The sample lists fewer than 200,000 clones, about 86% occurring once. This TCR came from a woman aged 30 to 39 in good health. This rearrangement joins TRBV5-4 to TRBJ2-3; D is unresolved. Sequenced material: blood. The CDR3 bases are TGTGCCAGCAGGACCACTAGCACAGATACGCAGTATTTT. It codes for CASRTTSTDTQYF.